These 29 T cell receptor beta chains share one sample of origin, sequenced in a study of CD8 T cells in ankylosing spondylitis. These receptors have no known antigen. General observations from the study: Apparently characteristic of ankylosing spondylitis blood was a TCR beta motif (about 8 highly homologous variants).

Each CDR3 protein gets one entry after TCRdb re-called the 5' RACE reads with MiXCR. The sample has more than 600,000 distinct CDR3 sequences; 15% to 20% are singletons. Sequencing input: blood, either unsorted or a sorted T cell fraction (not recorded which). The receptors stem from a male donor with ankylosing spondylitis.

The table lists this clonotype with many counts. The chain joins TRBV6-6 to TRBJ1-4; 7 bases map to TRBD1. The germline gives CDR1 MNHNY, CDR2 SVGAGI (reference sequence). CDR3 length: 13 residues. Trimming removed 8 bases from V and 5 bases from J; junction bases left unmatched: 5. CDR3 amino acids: CASGRGENEKLFF. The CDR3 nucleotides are TGTGCCAGCGGCAGGGGGGAGAATGAAAAACTGTTTTTT.

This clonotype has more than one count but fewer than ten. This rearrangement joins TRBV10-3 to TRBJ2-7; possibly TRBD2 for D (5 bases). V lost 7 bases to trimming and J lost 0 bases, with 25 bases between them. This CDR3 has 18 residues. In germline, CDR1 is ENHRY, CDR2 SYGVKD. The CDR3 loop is CAITKTGLPTRGSYEQYF. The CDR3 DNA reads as TGTGCCATCACTAAGACTGGACTCCCAACCCGGGGCTCCTACGAGCAGTACTTC.

CDR3 in amino acids: CASSLEDGGGANEQFF. In DNA, the CDR3 is TGTGCCAGCAGCTTAGAGGATGGCGGGGGGGCCAATGAGCAGTTCTTC. The chain uses TRBV11-2 and TRBJ2-1; 9 bases are shared with TRBD2. CDR3 length: 16 residues. Germline values: CDR1 SGHAT, CDR2 FQNNGV. V lost 0 bases to trimming and J lost 6 bases; unmatched junction nucleotides: 6. The full variable domain, completed using reference TRBV11-2 and TRBJ2-1, is EAGVAQSPRYKIIEKRQSVAFWCNPISGHATLYWYQQILGQGPKLLIQFQNNGVVDDSQLPKDRFSAERLKGVDSTLKIQPAKLEDSAVYLCASSLEDGGGANEQFFGPGTRLTVL.

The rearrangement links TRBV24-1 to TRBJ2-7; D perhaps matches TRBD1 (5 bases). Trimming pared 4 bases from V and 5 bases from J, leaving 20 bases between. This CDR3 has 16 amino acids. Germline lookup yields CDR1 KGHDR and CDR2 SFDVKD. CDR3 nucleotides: TGTGCCACCAGTGACCCCAAACAGGTTACGTGGGACGAGCAGTACTTC. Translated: CATSDPKQVTWDEQYF.

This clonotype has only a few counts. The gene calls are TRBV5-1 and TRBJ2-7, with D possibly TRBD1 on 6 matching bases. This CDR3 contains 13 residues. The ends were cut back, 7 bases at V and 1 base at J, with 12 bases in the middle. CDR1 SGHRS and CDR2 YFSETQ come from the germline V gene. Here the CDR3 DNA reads TGCGCCAGCCACAGGGACGGATCCTACGAGCAGTACTTC. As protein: CASHRDGSYEQYF.

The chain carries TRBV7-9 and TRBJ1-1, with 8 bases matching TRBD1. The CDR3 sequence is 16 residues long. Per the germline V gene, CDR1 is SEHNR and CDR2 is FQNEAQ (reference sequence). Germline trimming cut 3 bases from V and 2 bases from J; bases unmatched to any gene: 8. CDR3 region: CASSFTQGAGNTEAFF. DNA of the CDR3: TGTGCCAGCAGCTTCACTCAGGGGGCAGGAAACACTGAAGCTTTCTTT.

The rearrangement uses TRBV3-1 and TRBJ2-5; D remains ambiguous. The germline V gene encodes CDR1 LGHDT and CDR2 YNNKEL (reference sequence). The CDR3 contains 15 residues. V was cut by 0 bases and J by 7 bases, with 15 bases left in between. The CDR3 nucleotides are TGTGCCAGCAGCCAAGATGCGGATCCGCTAGGGACCCAGTACTTC. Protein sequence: CASSQDADPLGTQYF.

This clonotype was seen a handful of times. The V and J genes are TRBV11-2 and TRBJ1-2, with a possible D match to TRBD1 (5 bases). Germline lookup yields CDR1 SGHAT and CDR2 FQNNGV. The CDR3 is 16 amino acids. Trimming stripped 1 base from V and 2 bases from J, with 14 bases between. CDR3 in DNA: TGTGCCAGCAGCTTAGCCGGGGGGGGGTACAACTATGGCTACACCTTC. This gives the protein CASSLAGGGYNYGYTF.

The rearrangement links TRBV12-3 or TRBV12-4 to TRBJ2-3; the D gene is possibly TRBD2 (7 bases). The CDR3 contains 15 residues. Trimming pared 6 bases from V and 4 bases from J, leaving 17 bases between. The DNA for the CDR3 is TGTGCCAGCAGCCCCTCGGGGGGCCGGGCAGATACGCAGTATTTT. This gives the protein CASSPSGGRADTQYF.

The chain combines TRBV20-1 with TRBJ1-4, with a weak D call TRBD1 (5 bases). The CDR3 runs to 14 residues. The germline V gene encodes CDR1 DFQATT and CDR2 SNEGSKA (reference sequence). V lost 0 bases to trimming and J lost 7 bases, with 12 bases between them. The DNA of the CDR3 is TGCAGTGCTAGAGATGGGGGTAGGATTGAAAAACTGTTTTTT. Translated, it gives CSARDGGRIEKLFF.

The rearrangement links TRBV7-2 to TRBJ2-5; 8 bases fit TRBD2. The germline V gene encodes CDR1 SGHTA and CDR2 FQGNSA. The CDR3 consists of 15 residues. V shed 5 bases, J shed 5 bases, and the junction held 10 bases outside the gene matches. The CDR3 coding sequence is TGTGCCAGCAGCAAACGGACTAGCCACCGGGAGACCCAGTACTTC. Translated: CASSKRTSHRETQYF.

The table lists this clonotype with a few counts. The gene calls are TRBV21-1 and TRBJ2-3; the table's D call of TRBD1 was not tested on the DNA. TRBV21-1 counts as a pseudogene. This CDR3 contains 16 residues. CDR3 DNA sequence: TGTGCCAGCACAATCGGACAGCGGGCGGGGACAGATACGCAGTATTTT. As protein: CASTIGQRAGTDTQYF.

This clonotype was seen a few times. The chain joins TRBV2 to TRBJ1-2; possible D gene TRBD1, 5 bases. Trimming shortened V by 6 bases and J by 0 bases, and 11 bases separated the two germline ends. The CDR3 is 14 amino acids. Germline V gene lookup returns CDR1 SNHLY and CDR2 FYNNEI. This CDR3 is CASRRTFANYGYTF. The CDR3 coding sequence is TGTGCCAGCAGAAGGACATTCGCTAACTATGGCTACACCTTC.

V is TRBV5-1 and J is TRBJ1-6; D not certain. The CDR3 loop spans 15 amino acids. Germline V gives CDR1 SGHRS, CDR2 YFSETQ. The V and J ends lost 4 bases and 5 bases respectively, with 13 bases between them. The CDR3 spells CASSELGGDNSPLHF. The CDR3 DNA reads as TGCGCCAGCAGCGAACTTGGTGGAGATAATTCACCCCTCCACTTT.

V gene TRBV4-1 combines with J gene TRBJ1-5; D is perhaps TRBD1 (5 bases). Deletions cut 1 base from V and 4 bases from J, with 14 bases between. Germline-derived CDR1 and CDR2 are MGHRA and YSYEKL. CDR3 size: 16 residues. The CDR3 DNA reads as TGCGCCAGCAGCCAAGTTCTTAGGGGTGGAAATCAGCCCCAGCATTTT. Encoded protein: CASSQVLRGGNQPQHF.

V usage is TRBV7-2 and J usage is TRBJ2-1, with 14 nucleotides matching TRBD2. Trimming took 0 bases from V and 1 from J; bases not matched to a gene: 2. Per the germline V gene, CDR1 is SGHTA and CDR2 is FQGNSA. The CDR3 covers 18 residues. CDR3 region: CASSLAGLAGGSYNEQFF. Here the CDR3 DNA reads TGTGCCAGCAGCTTAGCTGGACTAGCGGGAGGTTCCTACAATGAGCAGTTCTTC.

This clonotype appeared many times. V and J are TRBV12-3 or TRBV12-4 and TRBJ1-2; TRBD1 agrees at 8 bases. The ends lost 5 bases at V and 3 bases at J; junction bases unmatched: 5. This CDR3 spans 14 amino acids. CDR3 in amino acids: CASSRTGLDYGYTF. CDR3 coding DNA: TGTGCCAGCAGTCGGACAGGGTTGGACTATGGCTACACCTTC.

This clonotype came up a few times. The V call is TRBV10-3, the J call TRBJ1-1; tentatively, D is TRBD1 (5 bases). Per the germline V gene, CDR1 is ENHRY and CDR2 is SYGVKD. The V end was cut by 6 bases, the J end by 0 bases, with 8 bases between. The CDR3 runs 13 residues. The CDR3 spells CAISRQLNTEAFF. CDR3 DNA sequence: TGTGCCATCAGCAGACAGCTGAACACTGAAGCTTTCTTT.

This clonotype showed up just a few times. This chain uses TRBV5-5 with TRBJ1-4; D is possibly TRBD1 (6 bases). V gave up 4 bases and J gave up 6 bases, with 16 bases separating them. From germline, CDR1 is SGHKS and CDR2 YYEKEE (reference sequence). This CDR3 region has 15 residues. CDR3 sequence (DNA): TGTGCCAGCAGCGCGAGAGGGGGTTTAGATGAAAAACTGTTTTTT. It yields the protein CASSARGGLDEKLFF.

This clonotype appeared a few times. In DNA, the CDR3 is TGTGCCAGCAGCGAATTCGGACCCAACCGAGAGACCCAGTACTTC. The encoded protein is CASSEFGPNRETQYF. The rearrangement joins TRBV7-8 to TRBJ2-5, with unresolved D. The CDR3 length is 15 residues. Looked up from germline, CDR1 is SGHVS and CDR2 is FQNEAQ. The V and J ends lost 5 bases and 4 bases respectively, with 17 bases between them.

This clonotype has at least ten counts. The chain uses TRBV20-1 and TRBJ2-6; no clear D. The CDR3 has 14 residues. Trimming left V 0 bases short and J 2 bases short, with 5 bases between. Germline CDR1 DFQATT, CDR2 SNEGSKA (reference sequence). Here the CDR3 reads CSAREGAGANVLTF. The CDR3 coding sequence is TGCAGTGCTAGAGAGGGCGCTGGGGCCAACGTCCTGACTTTC.

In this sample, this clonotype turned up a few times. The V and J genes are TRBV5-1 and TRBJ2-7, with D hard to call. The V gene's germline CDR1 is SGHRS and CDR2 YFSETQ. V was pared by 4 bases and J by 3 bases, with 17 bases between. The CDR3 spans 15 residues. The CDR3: CASSPSASTVYEQYF. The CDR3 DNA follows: TGCGCCAGCAGCCCCTCCGCGAGCACCGTCTACGAGCAGTACTTC.

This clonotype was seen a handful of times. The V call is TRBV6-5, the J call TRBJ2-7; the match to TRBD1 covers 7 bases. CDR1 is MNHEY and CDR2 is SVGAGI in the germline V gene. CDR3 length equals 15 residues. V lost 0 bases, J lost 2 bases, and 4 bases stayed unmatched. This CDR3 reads CASSYSPDRTYEQYF. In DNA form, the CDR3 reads TGTGCCAGCAGTTACTCCCCGGACAGGACCTACGAGCAGTACTTC.

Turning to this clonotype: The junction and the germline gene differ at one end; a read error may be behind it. CDR3 bases: TGTGCCAGCACTTTAACGGGGGGCAGGGGGCGACAGTACTTC. Residues: CASTLTGGRGRQYF. The genes are TRBV27 and TRBJ2-5; a weak D match, TRBD1 (8 bases). Germline-derived CDR1 and CDR2 are MNHEY and SMNVEV (reference sequence). This CDR3 region has 14 residues.

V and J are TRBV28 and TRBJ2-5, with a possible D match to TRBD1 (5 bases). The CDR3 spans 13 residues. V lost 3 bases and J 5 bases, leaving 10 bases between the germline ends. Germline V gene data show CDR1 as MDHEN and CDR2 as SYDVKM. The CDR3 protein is CASSLGRAETQYF. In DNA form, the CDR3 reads TGTGCCAGCAGTTTGGGCAGGGCCGAGACCCAGTACTTC.

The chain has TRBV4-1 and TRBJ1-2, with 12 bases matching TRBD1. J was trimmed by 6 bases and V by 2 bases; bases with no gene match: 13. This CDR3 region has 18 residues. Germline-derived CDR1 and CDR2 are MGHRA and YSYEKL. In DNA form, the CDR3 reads TGCGCCAGCAGCCAACCCAGGGACGGGACAGGGGGCTTTCATGGCTACACCTTC. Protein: CASSQPRDGTGGFHGYTF.

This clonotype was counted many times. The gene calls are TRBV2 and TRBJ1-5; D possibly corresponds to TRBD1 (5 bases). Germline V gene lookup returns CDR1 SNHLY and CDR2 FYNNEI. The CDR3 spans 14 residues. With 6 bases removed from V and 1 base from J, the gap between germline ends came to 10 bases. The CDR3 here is CASRFGTSNQPQHF. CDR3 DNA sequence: TGTGCCAGCAGGTTCGGGACGAGCAATCAGCCCCAGCATTTT.

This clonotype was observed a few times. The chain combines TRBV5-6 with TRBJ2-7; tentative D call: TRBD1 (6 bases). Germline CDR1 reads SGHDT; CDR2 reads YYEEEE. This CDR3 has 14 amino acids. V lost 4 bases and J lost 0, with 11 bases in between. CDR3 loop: CASSQPDSSYEQYF. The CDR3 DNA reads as TGTGCCAGCAGCCAACCGGACAGCTCCTACGAGCAGTACTTC.

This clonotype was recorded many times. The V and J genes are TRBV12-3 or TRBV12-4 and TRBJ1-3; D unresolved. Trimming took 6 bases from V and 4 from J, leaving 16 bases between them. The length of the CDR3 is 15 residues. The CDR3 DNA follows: TGTGCCAGCAGCAGCCCCCGGGATAAGGGAAACACCATATATTTT. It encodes CASSSPRDKGNTIYF.